This entry lists 29 T cell receptor beta chains sequenced from one sample in a study of Tregs in tolerant kidney transplant recipients. The assay was immunoSEQ multiplex PCR, and TCRdb's table has in-frame clones only and misses some. The sample has tens of thousands of clones; about 83% are singletons. Sequencing was carried out using CD4+ T cells from blood. These receptors came from a human donor in good health.

This rearrangement joins TRBV5-1 to TRBJ1-1; unclear D gene. Trimming stripped 1 base from V and 3 bases from J, with 10 bases between. CDR3 length: 14 residues. Germline V gives CDR1 SGHRS, CDR2 YFSETQ. The chain's CDR3 is CASSLMGRDTEAFF. The CDR3 bases are TGCGCCAGCAGCTTGATGGGGAGGGACACTGAAGCTTTCTTT. The full variable domain, in which reference TRBV5-1 and TRBJ1-1 provide the parts outside the CDR3, is KAGVTQTPRYLIKTRGQQVTLSCSPISGHRSVSWYQQTPGQGLQFLFEYFSETQRNKGNFPGRFSGRQFSNSRSEMNVSTLELGDSALYLCASSLMGRDTEAFFGQGTRLTVV.

The J gene is TRBJ2-2, the V gene TRBV7-6, with D perhaps matching TRBD1 (5 bases). The CDR3 is made up of 16 amino acids. Germline-derived CDR1 and CDR2 are SGHVS and FNYEAQ. Between the trimmed V and J ends, which lost 5 bases and 0 bases, there was a span of 13 bases. The CDR3 reads CASSLGVGSNTGELFF. CDR3 nucleotide sequence: TGTGCCAGCAGCCTAGGGGTCGGTTCGAACACCGGGGAGCTGTTTTTT. The full variable domain, with the rest looked up from reference TRBV7-6 and TRBJ2-2, is GAGVSQSPRYKVTKRGQDVALRCDPISGHVSLYWYRQALGQGPEFLTYFNYEAQQDKSGLPNDRFSAERPEGSISTLTIQRTEQRDSAMYRCASSLGVGSNTGELFFGEGSRLTVL.

The chain joins TRBV15 to TRBJ1-1; 7 nucleotides match TRBD1. The CDR3 spans 17 residues. The V and J ends lost 6 bases and 0 bases, in that order; junction bases with no gene match: 13. CDR1 and CDR2 from the germline V gene are LNHNV and YYDKDF (reference sequence). This chain's CDR3 is CATRPPPRDRLNTEAFF. CDR3 nucleotides: TGTGCCACCAGACCTCCACCCCGGGACAGATTGAACACTGAAGCTTTCTTT.

The chain employs TRBV18 and TRBJ1-1, with a weak D call TRBD1 (5 bases). Trimming removed 2 bases at V and 11 bases at J, with 15 bases between. CDR1 and CDR2 (germline): KGHSH, LQKENI. The CDR3 totals 13 residues. CDR3 bases: TGTGCCAGCTCACCAGGAGCCCACGGGGGGGCTTTCTTT. This sequence encodes CASSPGAHGGAFF.

This chain connects TRBV10-3 to TRBJ2-7, with D possibly being TRBD1 (6 bases). Trimming cost V 2 bases and J 1 base, with 18 bases left between them. The V gene's germline CDR1 is ENHRY and CDR2 SYGVKD. The CDR3 loop spans 17 amino acids. The CDR3 nucleotides read TGTGCCATCAGTGAGCCCTTGGGCAGGGGTGGATCCTACGAGCAGTACTTC. It is translated as CAISEPLGRGGSYEQYF.

This chain links TRBV6-5 with TRBJ1-2; 7 bases map to TRBD1. The CDR3 consists of 13 residues. Germline V lookup: CDR1 MNHEY, CDR2 SVGAGI. V was clipped by 10 bases and J by 1 base; unmatched bases: 6. CDR3 sequence: CATYRGSNYGYTF. CDR3 sequence (DNA): TGTGCCACCTACAGGGGCAGTAACTATGGCTACACCTTC.

The V gene is TRBV30, the J gene TRBJ2-7; 7 nucleotides match TRBD1. V was pared by 3 bases and J by 3 bases, with 5 bases of the junction left unmatched. Germline V gene sequence: CDR1 GTSNPN, CDR2 SVGIG (reference sequence). This CDR3 comprises 13 residues. CDR3 region: CAWRHGTVYEQYF. For the CDR3, the DNA is TGTGCCTGGAGGCACGGGACAGTCTACGAGCAGTACTTC.

A single count supports this clone. V usage is TRBV28 and J usage is TRBJ2-7; D perhaps matches TRBD2 (7 bases). The V end lost 4 bases, the J end lost 1 base, and 17 bases lay between the germline ends. This CDR3 region has 16 residues. The germline CDR1 and CDR2 sequences are MDHEN and SYDVKM. The CDR3 nucleotides read TGTGCCAGCAGTTCTGCCGGGGGGCTGGGATCCTACGAGCAGTACTTC. Its translation: CASSSAGGLGSYEQYF.

This clone appeared once. The rearrangement uses TRBV5-6 and TRBJ2-3, with TRBD2 identical over 10 bases. Germline CDR1 is SGHDT and CDR2 is YYEEEE. V dropped 3 bases and J dropped 0; count of bases not matched to a gene: 10. This CDR3 is built from 18 residues. DNA for the CDR3: TGTGCCAGCAGCTCCCCGGGACTAGCGCCTTCTAGCACAGATACGCAGTATTTT. It specifies CASSSPGLAPSSTDTQYF.

The gene calls are TRBV5-4 and TRBJ2-2; TRBD1 aligns across 7 bases. Germline CDR1 is SGHNT and CDR2 is YYREEE (reference sequence). The ends lost 3 bases at V and 2 bases at J; junction bases unmatched: 4. The CDR3 is 15 amino acids. CDR3 residues: CASSSGQQNTGELFF. The CDR3 DNA is TGTGCCAGCAGCTCGGGACAGCAAAACACCGGGGAGCTGTTTTTT. The full variable domain, rest sourced from reference TRBV5-4 and TRBJ2-2, is ETGVTQSPTHLIKTRGQQVTLRCSSQSGHNTVSWYQQALGQGPQFIFQYYREEENGRGNFPPRFSGLQFPNYSSELNVNALELDDSALYLCASSSGQQNTGELFFGEGSRLTVL.

V is TRBV13 and J is TRBJ2-5, with a weak D call TRBD1 (6 bases). Trimming took 5 bases from V and 2 from J, leaving 9 bases between them. The CDR3 consists of 13 residues. Germline CDR1 reads PRHDT; CDR2 reads FYEKMQ (reference sequence). CDR3 residues: CASSRDIQETQYF. In DNA form, the CDR3 reads TGTGCCAGCAGCCGGGACATACAAGAGACCCAGTACTTC.

This chain joins TRBV7-9 and TRBJ1-3; no firm D call. V was trimmed by 4 bases and J by 0 bases, leaving 13 bases between them. CDR3 length: 16 residues. Germline CDR1 reads SEHNR; CDR2 reads FQNEAQ (reference sequence). The chain's CDR3 is CASSSTRQSSGNTIYF. CDR3 nucleotide sequence: TGTGCCAGCAGCTCAACTAGGCAGAGCTCTGGAAACACCATATATTTT.

The chain joins TRBV2 to TRBJ1-4; D may be TRBD1 (5 bases). Per the germline V gene, CDR1 is SNHLY and CDR2 is FYNNEI. The V gene lost 6 bases and the J gene lost 5 bases, with 22 bases spanning the gap. CDR3 length: 17 amino acids. The CDR3 loop is CASRVIPPGSQNEKLFF. CDR3 nucleotides: TGTGCCAGCAGGGTCATTCCCCCAGGGAGCCAGAATGAAAAACTGTTTTTT.

The chain recombines TRBV7-6 with TRBJ2-1; 8 nucleotides match TRBD2. The CDR3 covers 15 residues. From germline, CDR1 is SGHVS and CDR2 FNYEAQ. J was trimmed by 5 bases and V by 2 bases; bases with no gene match: 5. CDR3 DNA sequence: TGTGCCAGCAGCTTAACGGGAGGGCACAACAATGAGCAGTTCTTC. Its translation: CASSLTGGHNNEQFF. Combining the CDR3 with reference TRBV7-6 and TRBJ2-1 gives the whole variable domain GAGVSQSPRYKVTKRGQDVALRCDPISGHVSLYWYRQALGQGPEFLTYFNYEAQQDKSGLPNDRFSAERPEGSISTLTIQRTEQRDSAMYRCASSLTGGHNNEQFFGPGTRLTVL.

V and J are TRBV11-3 and TRBJ2-7; 8 bases line up with TRBD1. V was pared by 5 bases and J by 1 base, with 10 bases of the junction left unmatched. The length of the CDR3 is 16 residues. Germline-derived CDR1 and CDR2 are SGHNT and YENEEA. The chain's CDR3 is CASSGHRDRWSYEQYF. The CDR3 nucleotides read TGTGCCAGCAGCGGACACCGGGACAGGTGGTCCTACGAGCAGTACTTC.

A few counts support this clone. The chain joins TRBV7-9 to TRBJ1-1; D unclear. V lost 3 bases and J lost 2, with 7 bases in between. Per the germline V gene, CDR1 is SEHNR and CDR2 is FQNEAQ (reference sequence). This CDR3 has 13 amino acids. This CDR3 is CASSFTDNTEAFF. DNA for the CDR3: TGTGCCAGCAGCTTTACAGATAACACTGAAGCTTTCTTT.

The rearrangement links TRBV27 to TRBJ1-1, with D unclear. The CDR3 extends over 14 amino acids. Germline V gives CDR1 MNHEY, CDR2 SMNVEV (reference sequence). Trimming stripped 4 bases from V and 4 bases from J, with 13 bases between. The DNA of the CDR3 is TGTGCCAGCAGTTGGACGGGCCCGGGCACTGAAGCTTTCTTT. Protein: CASSWTGPGTEAFF.

To note about this clone: One end of the junction is discordant with germline, which a read error may explain. The chain carries TRBV7-2 and TRBJ1-2; 9 bases are shared with TRBD1. Per the germline V gene, CDR1 is SGHTA and CDR2 is FQGNSA. There are 13 residues in the CDR3. The CDR3 DNA follows: TGTGCCAGCAGCTTCGGGACAGGGCGTACACGGGACTTC. This gives the protein CASSFGTGRTRDF. Full variable domain (rest looked up from reference TRBV7-2 and TRBJ1-2): GAGVSQSPSNKVTEKGKDVELRCDPISGHTALYWYRQSLGQGLEFLIYFQGNSAPDKSGLPSDRFSAERTGGSVSTLTIQRTQQEDSAVYLCASSFGTGRTRDFGSGTRLTVV.

The V call is TRBV30, the J call TRBJ2-3; D remains unclear. Germline V CDR1 and CDR2: GTSNPN, SVGIG (reference sequence). Trimming took off 0 bases at V and 2 bases at J, with 6 bases between the two ends. This CDR3 is 13 amino acids long. The CDR3 DNA is TGTGCCTGGAGTGTCCTCCTCACAGATACGCAGTATTTT. This translates into CAWSVLLTDTQYF.

For the CDR3, the DNA is TGTGCCAGCAGCTTGGCGCTAGAGAGCTCCTACGAGCAGTACTTC. Amino acids: CASSLALESSYEQYF. This chain joins TRBV5-4 and TRBJ2-7; D not certain. This CDR3 contains 15 residues. V was cut by 0 bases and J by 0 bases, with 10 bases left in between. Germline CDR1 is SGHNT and CDR2 is YYREEE (reference sequence).

This sequence joins TRBV5-8 and TRBJ2-7, with D possibly being TRBD2 (5 bases). Trimming cost V 1 base and J 6 bases, with 11 bases left between them. This CDR3 is built from 13 residues. Germline loops: CDR1 SGHTS, CDR2 YDEGEE. CDR3 loop: CASSLPSLGEQYF. The CDR3 nucleotides are TGTGCCAGCAGCTTGCCTAGCCTAGGCGAGCAGTACTTC.

The CDR3 region is CASSSGETQYF. As DNA, the CDR3 is TGTGCCAGCAGCTCCGGAGAGACCCAGTACTTC. The chain recombines TRBV7-2 with TRBJ2-5; no clear D. The CDR3 has 11 amino acids. CDR1 and CDR2 (germline): SGHTA, FQGNSA. Trimming took off 4 bases at V and 4 bases at J, with 4 bases between the two ends.

The chain joins TRBV7-3 to TRBJ2-3, with 7 bases that match TRBD2. The CDR3 is made up of 14 amino acids. With 3 bases clipped from V and 3 bases from J, the junction kept 3 bases outside the gene matches. Germline V gene sequence: CDR1 SGHTA, CDR2 FQGTGA. The CDR3 protein is CASSFNGGTDTQYF. The CDR3 DNA is TGTGCCAGCAGCTTTAACGGGGGGACAGATACGCAGTATTTT.

The V and J genes are TRBV10-3 and TRBJ2-6; no clear D gene. Trimming removed 4 bases at V and 0 bases at J, with 10 bases between. The CDR3 has 16 amino acids. Germline V lookup: CDR1 ENHRY, CDR2 SYGVKD. The CDR3 loop is CAISVRFSSGANVLTF. CDR3 nucleotide sequence: TGTGCCATCAGTGTTAGGTTTAGCTCTGGGGCCAACGTCCTGACTTTC.

This chain links TRBV11-1 with TRBJ2-3; D remains unclear. Germline assignment: CDR1 SGHAT and CDR2 FQDESV (reference sequence). The length of the CDR3 is 14 residues. V shed 3 bases and J shed 1 base, with 8 bases lying between them. This CDR3 is CASSFRVGTDTQYF. The DNA for the CDR3 is TGTGCCAGCAGCTTTAGGGTGGGCACAGATACGCAGTATTTT.

The chain uses TRBV18 and TRBJ2-2; the match to TRBD1 covers 7 bases. Germline-derived CDR1 and CDR2 are KGHSH and LQKENI. There are 14 residues in the CDR3. V lost 10 bases and J lost 4; bases outside the gene matches: 9. As DNA, the CDR3 is TGTGCCACCCGCCCGGGACAGAGCACCGGGGAGCTGTTTTTT. As protein: CATRPGQSTGELFF.

This clone was recorded a few times. This chain connects TRBV2 to TRBJ2-5, with 9 bases lining up with TRBD2. J was trimmed by 5 bases and V by 8 bases; bases with no gene match: 18. Germline V gives CDR1 SNHLY, CDR2 FYNNEI. This CDR3 comprises 17 residues. The CDR3 here is CASGDSGRGTPSETQYF. The CDR3 DNA is TGTGCCAGCGGCGATAGCGGGAGAGGGACCCCGAGCGAGACCCAGTACTTC.

This clone was recorded only once. The chain links TRBV11-3 to TRBJ1-3; D might be TRBD1 (5 bases). This CDR3 is built from 16 residues. Germline CDR1 is SGHNT and CDR2 is YENEEA. V shed 2 bases and J shed 0 bases, with 11 bases lying between them. CDR3 region: CASSLYSTGSGNTIYF. The CDR3, as DNA: TGTGCCAGCAGCTTATACAGCACAGGCTCTGGAAACACCATATATTTT.

The J gene is TRBJ2-1, the V gene TRBV9, with 7 bases matching TRBD1. Trimming at V came to 3 bases and at J to 3 bases, leaving 6 bases not matched to a gene. The germline V gene encodes CDR1 SGDLS and CDR2 YYNGEE. The CDR3 is 15 residues long. The CDR3 bases are TGTGCCAGCAGCGCGGAACAGGGGTTCTACAATGAGCAGTTCTTC. The encoded protein is CASSAEQGFYNEQFF.